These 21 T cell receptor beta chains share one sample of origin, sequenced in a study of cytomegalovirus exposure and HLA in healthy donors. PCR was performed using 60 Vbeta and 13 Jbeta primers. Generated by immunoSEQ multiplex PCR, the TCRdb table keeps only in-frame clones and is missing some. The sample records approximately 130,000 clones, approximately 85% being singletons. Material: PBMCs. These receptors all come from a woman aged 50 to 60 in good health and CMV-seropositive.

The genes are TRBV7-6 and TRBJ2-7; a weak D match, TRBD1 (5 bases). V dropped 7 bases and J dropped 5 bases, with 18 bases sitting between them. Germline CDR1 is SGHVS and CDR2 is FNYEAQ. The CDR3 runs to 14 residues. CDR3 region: CASIGRGIRHEQYF. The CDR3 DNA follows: TGTGCCAGCATAGGAAGGGGAATCCGCCACGAGCAGTACTTC.

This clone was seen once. The CDR3 loop is CASSPTAQASGGTTDTQYF. The CDR3, as DNA: TGTGCCAGCAGCCCGACCGCGCAGGCTAGCGGGGGGACGACAGATACGCAGTATTTT. This sequence joins TRBV9 and TRBJ2-3, with 11 bases fitting TRBD2. This CDR3 is built from 19 residues. After removal of 4 bases from V and 3 bases from J, the junction contained 16 bases not matched to a gene. Germline CDR1 is SGDLS and CDR2 is YYNGEE.

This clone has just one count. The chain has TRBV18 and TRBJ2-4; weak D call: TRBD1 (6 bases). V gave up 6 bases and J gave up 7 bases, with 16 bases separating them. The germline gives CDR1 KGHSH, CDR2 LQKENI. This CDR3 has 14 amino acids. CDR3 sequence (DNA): TGTGCCAGCTCGCCGGACAGTTCCCTCAACATTCAGTACTTC. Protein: CASSPDSSLNIQYF.

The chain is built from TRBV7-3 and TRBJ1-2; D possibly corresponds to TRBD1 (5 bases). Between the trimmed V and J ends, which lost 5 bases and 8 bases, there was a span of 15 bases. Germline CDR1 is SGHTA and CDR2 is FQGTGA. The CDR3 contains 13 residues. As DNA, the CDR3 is TGTGCCAGCAGCCTACGAGCAGGGCGAGGCTACACCTTC. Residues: CASSLRAGRGYTF.

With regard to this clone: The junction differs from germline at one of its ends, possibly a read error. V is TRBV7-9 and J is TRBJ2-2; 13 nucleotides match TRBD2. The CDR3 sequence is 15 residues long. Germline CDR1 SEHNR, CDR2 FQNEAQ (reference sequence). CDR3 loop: CSSKGLAGYTGELFF. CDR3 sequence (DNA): TGTTCCAGCAAGGGACTAGCGGGGTATACCGGGGAGCTGTTTTTT.

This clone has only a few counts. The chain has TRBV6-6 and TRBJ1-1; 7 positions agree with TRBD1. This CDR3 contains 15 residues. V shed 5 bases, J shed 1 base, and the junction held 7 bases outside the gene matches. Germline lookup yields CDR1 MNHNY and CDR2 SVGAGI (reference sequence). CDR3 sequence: CASSLRQGSNTEAFF. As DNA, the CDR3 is TGTGCCAGCAGTCTCCGACAGGGTTCGAACACTGAAGCTTTCTTT.

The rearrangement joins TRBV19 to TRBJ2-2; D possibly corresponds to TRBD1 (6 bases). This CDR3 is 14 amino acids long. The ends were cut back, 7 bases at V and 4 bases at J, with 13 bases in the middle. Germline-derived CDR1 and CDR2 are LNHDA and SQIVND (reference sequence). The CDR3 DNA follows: TGTGCCAGTATACTACAGGGTGGCACCGGGGAGCTGTTTTTT. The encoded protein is CASILQGGTGELFF.

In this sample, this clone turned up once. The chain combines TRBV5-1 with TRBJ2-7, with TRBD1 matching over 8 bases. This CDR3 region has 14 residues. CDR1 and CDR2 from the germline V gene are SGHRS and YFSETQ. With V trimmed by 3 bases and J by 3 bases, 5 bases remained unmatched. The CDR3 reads CASSSDRGDYEQYF. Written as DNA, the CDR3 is TGCGCCAGCAGCTCAGACAGGGGCGACTACGAGCAGTACTTC.

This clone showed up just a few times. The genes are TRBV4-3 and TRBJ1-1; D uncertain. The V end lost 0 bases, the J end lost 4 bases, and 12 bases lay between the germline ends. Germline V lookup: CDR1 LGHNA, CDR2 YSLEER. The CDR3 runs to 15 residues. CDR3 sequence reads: CASSQDGAGSTEAFF. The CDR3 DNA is TGCGCCAGCAGCCAAGATGGCGCGGGGAGCACTGAAGCTTTCTTT.

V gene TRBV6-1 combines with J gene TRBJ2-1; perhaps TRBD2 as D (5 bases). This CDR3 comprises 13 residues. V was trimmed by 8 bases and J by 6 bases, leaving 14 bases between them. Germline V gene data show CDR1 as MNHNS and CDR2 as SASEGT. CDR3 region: CASASEGINEQFF. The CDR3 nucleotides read TGTGCCAGCGCCAGCGAGGGTATCAATGAGCAGTTCTTC.

CDR3 region: CASSLGGMNNEQFF. DNA for the CDR3: TGTGCCAGCAGCTTAGGCGGGATGAACAATGAGCAGTTCTTC. The chain is built from TRBV13 and TRBJ2-1, with a possible D match to TRBD2 (5 bases). Per the germline V gene, CDR1 is PRHDT and CDR2 is FYEKMQ (reference sequence). V lost 0 bases and J 5 bases, leaving 8 bases between the germline ends. The CDR3 runs 14 residues.

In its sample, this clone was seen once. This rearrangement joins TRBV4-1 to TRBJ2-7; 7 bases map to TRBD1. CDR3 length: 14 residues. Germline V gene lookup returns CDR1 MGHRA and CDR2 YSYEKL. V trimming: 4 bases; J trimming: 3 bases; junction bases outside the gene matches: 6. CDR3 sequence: CASSLSTGDYEQYF. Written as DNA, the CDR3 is TGCGCCAGCAGCCTTTCCACAGGGGACTACGAGCAGTACTTC.

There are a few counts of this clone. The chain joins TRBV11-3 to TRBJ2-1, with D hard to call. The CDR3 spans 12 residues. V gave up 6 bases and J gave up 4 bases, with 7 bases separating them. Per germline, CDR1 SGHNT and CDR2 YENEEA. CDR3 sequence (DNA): TGTGCCAGCAGTAACACATACAATGAGCAGTTCTTC. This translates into CASSNTYNEQFF. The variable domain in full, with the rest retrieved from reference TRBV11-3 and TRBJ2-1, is EAGVVQSPRYKIIEKKQPVAFWCNPISGHNTLYWYLQNLGQGPELLIRYENEEAVDDSQLPKDRFSAERLKGVDSTLKIQPAELGDSAVYLCASSNTYNEQFFGPGTRLTVL.

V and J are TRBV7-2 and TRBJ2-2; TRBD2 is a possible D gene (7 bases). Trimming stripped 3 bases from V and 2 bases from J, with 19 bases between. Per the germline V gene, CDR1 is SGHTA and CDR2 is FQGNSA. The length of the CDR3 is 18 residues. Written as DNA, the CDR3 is TGTGCCAGCAGCTTTCCACAGGGCCTAGCGGAAAACACCGGGGAGCTGTTTTTT. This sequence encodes CASSFPQGLAENTGELFF. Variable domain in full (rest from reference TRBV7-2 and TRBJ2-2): GAGVSQSPSNKVTEKGKDVELRCDPISGHTALYWYRQSLGQGLEFLIYFQGNSAPDKSGLPSDRFSAERTGGSVSTLTIQRTQQEDSAVYLCASSFPQGLAENTGELFFGEGSRLTVL.

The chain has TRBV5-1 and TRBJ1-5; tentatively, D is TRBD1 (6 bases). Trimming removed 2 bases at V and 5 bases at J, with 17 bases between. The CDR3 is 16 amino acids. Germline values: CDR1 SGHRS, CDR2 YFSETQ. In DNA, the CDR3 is TGCGCCAGCAGCTTTTCCGGGACACATTTTTATCAGCCCCAGCATTTT. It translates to CASSFSGTHFYQPQHF.

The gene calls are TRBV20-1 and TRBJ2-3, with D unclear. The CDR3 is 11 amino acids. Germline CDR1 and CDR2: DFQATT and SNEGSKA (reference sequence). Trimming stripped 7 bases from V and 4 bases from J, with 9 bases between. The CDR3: CSGLDADTQYF. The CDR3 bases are TGCAGTGGATTAGATGCAGATACGCAGTATTTT.

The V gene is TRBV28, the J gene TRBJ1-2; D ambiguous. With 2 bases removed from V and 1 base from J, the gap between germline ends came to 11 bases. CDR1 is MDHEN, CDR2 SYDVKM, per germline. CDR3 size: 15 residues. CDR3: CASSLRPGGNYGYTF. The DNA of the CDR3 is TGTGCCAGCAGTTTACGGCCAGGAGGTAACTATGGCTACACCTTC.

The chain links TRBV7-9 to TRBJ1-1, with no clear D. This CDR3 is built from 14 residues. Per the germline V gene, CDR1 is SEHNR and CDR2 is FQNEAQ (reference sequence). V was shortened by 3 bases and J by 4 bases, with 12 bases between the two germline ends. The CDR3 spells CASSFGAWATEAFF. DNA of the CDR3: TGTGCCAGCAGCTTCGGCGCTTGGGCCACTGAAGCTTTCTTT.

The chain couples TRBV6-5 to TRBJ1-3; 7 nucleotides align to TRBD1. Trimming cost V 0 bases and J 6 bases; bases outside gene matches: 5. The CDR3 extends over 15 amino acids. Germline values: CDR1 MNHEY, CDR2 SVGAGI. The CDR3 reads CASSYSRQGLNTIYF. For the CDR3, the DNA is TGTGCCAGCAGTTACTCGAGACAGGGATTAAACACCATATATTTT.

CDR3 DNA sequence: TGCGCCAGCAGCCAACGAGGTCCCAGTGGGTCTAATGAAAAACTGTTTTTT. Amino acids: CASSQRGPSGSNEKLFF. The chain carries TRBV4-3 and TRBJ1-4; D call uncertain. The CDR3 loop spans 17 amino acids. V was clipped by 2 bases and J by 3 bases, with 16 bases between them. Germline CDR1 and CDR2: LGHNA and YSLEER.

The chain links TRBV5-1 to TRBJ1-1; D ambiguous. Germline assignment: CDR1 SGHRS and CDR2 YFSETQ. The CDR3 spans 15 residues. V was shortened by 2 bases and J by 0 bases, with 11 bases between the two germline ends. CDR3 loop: CASSLNRILNTEAFF. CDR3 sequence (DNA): TGCGCCAGCAGCTTAAACAGAATACTGAACACTGAAGCTTTCTTT.